These 12 T cell receptor beta chains originate from one sample sequenced in a study of shared clonotypes between healthy human individuals. Clones were read by immunoSEQ multiplex PCR, and TCRdb kept only the in-frame ones, dropping some. The table records around 99,000 clones, 60% to 75% of them present only once. The material sequenced was memory CD8+ T cells sorted from blood. Regarding subset: CD45RO+ cells pooled with CCR7-negative TemRA cells. The source is a young man in good health.

The chain is built from TRBV30 and TRBJ2-5, with D possibly called TRBD1 or TRBD2 (5 bases each). Trimming cost V 3 bases and J 1 base, with 15 bases left between them. The CDR3 consists of 15 residues. CDR1 and CDR2 from the germline V gene are GTSNPN and SVGIG (reference sequence). In DNA, the CDR3 is TGTGCCTGGAGCCCCGGGGCTAGACTCCAAGAGACCCAGTACTTC. It specifies CAWSPGARLQETQYF.

This clone occurred once. V is TRBV7-9 and J is TRBJ2-7, with D unclear. CDR3 length: 12 amino acids. Trimming pared 1 base from V and 6 bases from J, leaving 7 bases between. Germline CDR1 and CDR2: SEHNR and FQNEAQ (reference sequence). In DNA, the CDR3 is TGTGCCAGCAGCTTAGTTTCGAGCGAGCAGTACTTC. It specifies CASSLVSSEQYF.

This rearrangement joins TRBV11-3 to TRBJ2-3; TRBD2 agrees at 9 bases. The CDR3 contains 17 residues. Germline V lookup: CDR1 SGHNT, CDR2 YENEEA. J lost 5 bases, V lost 2 bases, and 11 bases had no gene match. In nucleotides, the CDR3 is TGTGCCAGCAGCTTAAAGACTAGCGGTGCGGAGGTAGATACGCAGTATTTT. Translating it yields CASSLKTSGAEVDTQYF.

This clone turned up a few times. This sequence joins TRBV11-2 and TRBJ2-6, with 7 bases matching TRBD2. V trimming: 5 bases; J trimming: 0 bases; junction bases outside the gene matches: 10. This CDR3 contains 18 residues. CDR1 and CDR2 from the germline V gene are SGHAT and FQNNGV. The CDR3 sequence: CASSPGLEGISGANVLTF. The CDR3 DNA reads as TGTGCCAGCAGCCCCGGACTAGAAGGAATCTCTGGGGCCAACGTCCTGACTTTC.

V is TRBV6-4 and J is TRBJ2-2; 8 nucleotides line up with TRBD2. Looked up from germline, CDR1 is MRHNA and CDR2 is SNTAGT. The V gene end was trimmed by 6 bases and the J gene end by 4 bases; junction bases not matched to a gene: 10. The length of the CDR3 is 16 residues. As DNA, the CDR3 is TGTGCCAGCAGCCCCGGGGGGGAGCTGGGCACCGGGGAGCTGTTTTTT. Translating gives CASSPGGELGTGELFF.

The chain combines TRBV25-1 with TRBJ2-7, with D perhaps matching TRBD1 (6 bases). The CDR3 extends over 14 amino acids. V was cut by 2 bases and J by 3 bases, with 11 bases left in between. The germline CDR1 and CDR2 sequences are MGHDK and SYGVNS. The CDR3 loop is CASSEIGQSYEQYF. DNA for the CDR3: TGTGCCAGCAGTGAAATCGGACAGAGCTACGAGCAGTACTTC.

The chain couples TRBV6-1 to TRBJ1-1, with 7 bases lining up with TRBD1. The junction had 10 bases not matched to a gene; V was cut back by 8 bases and J by 1 base. Germline V lookup: CDR1 MNHNS, CDR2 SASEGT. The CDR3 totals 15 residues. The CDR3 DNA follows: TGTGCCAGCCTTAAGGGGGCGGGATGGAACACTGAAGCTTTCTTT. This translates into CASLKGAGWNTEAFF.

V is TRBV9 and J is TRBJ2-1, with D uncertain. This CDR3 spans 13 amino acids. Looked up from germline, CDR1 is SGDLS and CDR2 is YYNGEE. The V end was cut by 3 bases, the J end by 1 base, with 5 bases between. CDR3 sequence reads: CASSEGSYNEQFF. The CDR3 DNA sequence: TGTGCCAGCAGCGAGGGTTCCTACAATGAGCAGTTCTTC.

This clone was seen many times. V is TRBV7-9 and J is TRBJ2-1; TRBD1 aligns across 9 bases. The CDR3 contains 15 residues. V trimming: 4 bases; J trimming: 5 bases; junction bases outside the gene matches: 6. The germline V gene encodes CDR1 SEHNR and CDR2 FQNEAQ (reference sequence). The CDR3 DNA reads as TGTGCCAGCAGCTCCTGGACAGGGGAAGACAATGAGCAGTTCTTC. This gives the protein CASSSWTGEDNEQFF.

The CDR3 DNA follows: TGTGCCACCTCCAGGAAATCGGAGACCCAGTACTTC. This gives the protein CATSRKSETQYF. This sequence joins TRBV15 and TRBJ2-5; no reliable D call. The V and J ends lost 8 bases and 5 bases respectively, with 12 bases between them. Germline V gives CDR1 LNHNV, CDR2 YYDKDF (reference sequence). CDR3 length: 12 residues. Drawing the rest from reference TRBV15 and TRBJ2-5, the complete variable domain is DAMVIQNPRYQVTQFGKPVTLSCSQTLNHNVMYWYQQKSSQAPKLLFHYYDKDFNNEADTPDNFQSRRPNTSFCFLDIRSPGLGDTAMYLCATSRKSETQYFGPGTRLLVL.

CDR3 coding DNA: TGTGCCAGCAGTCAAAACGTTAGGGTATTAAACACAGATACGCAGTATTTT. This encodes CASSQNVRVLNTDTQYF. The chain joins TRBV28 to TRBJ2-3; no definite D call. The length of the CDR3 is 17 residues. The V gene lost 5 bases and the J gene lost 2 bases, with 20 bases spanning the gap. Per germline, CDR1 MDHEN and CDR2 SYDVKM.

Concerning this clone: The germline gene is not matched at one end of the junction; a read error may be the cause. This chain uses TRBV6-1 with TRBJ2-7; a possible D gene is TRBD2 (5 bases). Germline V CDR1 and CDR2: MNHNS, SASEGT. This CDR3 comprises 15 residues. The CDR3 coding sequence is TGTGCCATCAGTGAGGAGGCGGGTTTCTCTTACGAGCAGTACTTC. Amino acids: CAISEEAGFSYEQYF.